These 29 T cell receptor beta chains were all obtained from the same sample, sequenced in a study of T-cell memory formation after mild COVID-19. TCRdb reanalysed the 5' RACE reads using MiXCR and keeps one entry per CDR3 protein. The table lists approximately 98,000 distinct CDR3 sequences, over 15% of them singletons. The specimen sequenced was PBMCs or a T cell subset sorted from them (not recorded which). Every receptor here comes from a man in his late teens or twenties who had mild COVID-19 (a few samples of this study predate the infection). Cell type and time point are not known.

The V and J genes are TRBV20-1 and TRBJ1-1; D is unresolved. V lost 0 bases to trimming and J lost 3 bases, with 8 bases between them. The CDR3 loop spans 13 amino acids. Germline CDR1 and CDR2: DFQATT and SNEGSKA (reference sequence). This CDR3 reads CSARDMRYTEAFF. CDR3 in DNA: TGCAGTGCTAGAGATATGAGGTACACTGAAGCTTTCTTT.

V and J are TRBV18 and TRBJ2-7; possibly TRBD1 for D (6 bases). CDR1 and CDR2 (germline): KGHSH, LQKENI. This CDR3 is 14 amino acids long. Trimming took off 3 bases at V and 0 bases at J, with 9 bases between the two ends. DNA of the CDR3: TGTGCCAGCTCACCGCCGACAGGCTCCTACGAGCAGTACTTC. This encodes CASSPPTGSYEQYF.

This clonotype occurred a few times. This rearrangement joins TRBV24-1 to TRBJ2-7; no clear D gene. The CDR3 has 11 residues. With 6 bases removed from V and 2 bases from J, the gap between germline ends came to 4 bases. CDR1 and CDR2 from the germline V gene are KGHDR and SFDVKD. CDR3 sequence: CATSHPYEQYV. The CDR3 coding sequence is TGTGCCACCAGTCACCCCTACGAGCAGTACGTC.

A few counts support this clonotype. V is TRBV4-3 and J is TRBJ1-1; no definite D call. Germline V gene lookup returns CDR1 LGHNA and CDR2 YSLEER. V shed 7 bases and J shed 8 bases, with 5 bases lying between them. This CDR3 has 9 amino acids. The CDR3 spells CASIPEAFF. The CDR3 region has the DNA TGCGCCAGCATCCCCGAAGCTTTCTTT.

The CDR3 DNA follows: TGTGCCAGCAGTGCCGGGGGGTCAGATACGCAGTATTTT. It encodes CASSAGGSDTQYF. The chain has TRBV6-4 and TRBJ2-3; TRBD2 matches at 7 bases. Trimming at V came to 4 bases and at J to 4 bases, leaving 2 bases not matched to a gene. Germline V gene data show CDR1 as MRHNA and CDR2 as SNTAGT. CDR3 length equals 13 residues.

The sample holds a few counts of this clonotype. The chain combines TRBV2 with TRBJ2-5, with 12 positions matching TRBD2. J lost 3 bases, V lost 8 bases, and 7 bases had no gene match. The germline V gene has CDR1 SNHLY and CDR2 FYNNEI. The CDR3 has 15 amino acids. The CDR3 DNA is TGTGCCAGCGGAGGACTAGCGGGACCCGAAGAGACCCAGTACTTC. This encodes CASGGLAGPEETQYF.

The CDR3 coding sequence is TGTGCCATCACCAAGGATGCCGATCAGCCCCAGCATTTT. It translates to CAITKDADQPQHF. The chain carries TRBV10-3 and TRBJ1-5; no clear D. Germline CDR1 is ENHRY and CDR2 is SYGVKD. The V end was cut by 7 bases, the J end by 5 bases, with 12 bases between. This CDR3 contains 13 residues.

This clonotype appeared a few times. The chain links TRBV12-3 or TRBV12-4 to TRBJ1-1, with D hard to call. The ends were cut back, 9 bases at V and 0 bases at J, with 8 bases in the middle. CDR3 length: 12 amino acids. CDR3 coding DNA: TGTGCCAGTTCGGCGATGAACACTGAAGCTTTCTTT. It specifies CASSAMNTEAFF.

The V and J genes are TRBV5-1 and TRBJ1-5; D might be TRBD1 (5 bases). The length of the CDR3 is 15 residues. V lost 0 bases, J lost 4 bases, and 11 bases lay in between. Germline V gives CDR1 SGHRS, CDR2 YFSETQ. This chain's CDR3 is CASSLGTGRNQPQHF. The DNA of the CDR3 is TGCGCCAGCAGCTTGGGAACAGGTCGGAATCAGCCCCAGCATTTT.

This clonotype was seen a few times. The DNA of the CDR3 is TGTGCCAGCAGCACCGCGCCGGGACTAGCGGGGGAAACCGGGGAGCTGTTTTTT. This encodes CASSTAPGLAGETGELFF. The V and J genes are TRBV9 and TRBJ2-2, with TRBD2 matching 14 bases. The CDR3 totals 18 residues. V trimming: 4 bases; J trimming: 5 bases; junction bases outside the gene matches: 10. From germline, CDR1 is SGDLS and CDR2 YYNGEE.

This clonotype occurred a few times. The V and J genes are TRBV7-2 and TRBJ2-5, with D tentatively TRBD1 or TRBD2 (5 bases each). The CDR3 is 13 residues long. Trimming pared 5 bases from V and 2 bases from J, leaving 9 bases between. The V gene's germline CDR1 is SGHTA and CDR2 FQGNSA. The CDR3 bases are TGTGCCAGCAGCCGGGACCAGCAAGAGACCCAGTACTTC. Its translation is CASSRDQQETQYF.

The V call is TRBV20-1, the J call TRBJ2-1, with D perhaps TRBD1 or TRBD2 (5 bases each). V lost 6 bases and J 15 bases, leaving 24 bases between the germline ends. This CDR3 is 13 amino acids long. The germline V gene has CDR1 DFQATT and CDR2 SNEGSKA (reference sequence). CDR3 sequence: CSALPGTLPARFF. The CDR3 DNA reads as TGCAGTGCCTTACCAGGGACCCTGCCGGCGCGGTTCTTC.

The chain uses TRBV25-1 and TRBJ2-1; D is unclear. This CDR3 spans 15 amino acids. V was cut by 2 bases and J by 9 bases, with 17 bases left in between. Germline V gives CDR1 MGHDK, CDR2 SYGVNS. The CDR3 DNA follows: TGTGCCAGCAGTGAAGCCGGGTGGTGGTCTAGTGAGCAGTTCTTC. Translating gives CASSEAGWWSSEQFF.

The V and J genes are TRBV7-2 and TRBJ2-3, with D tentatively TRBD2 (6 bases). V lost 3 bases, J lost 11 bases, and 15 bases lay in between. This CDR3 has 13 amino acids. Germline V lookup: CDR1 SGHTA, CDR2 FQGNSA. The CDR3 bases are TGTGCCAGCAGCTTTAATTTCGGCGGGGAGCAGTATTTT. Translating it yields CASSFNFGGEQYF.

This clonotype showed up just once. V and J are TRBV7-8 and TRBJ1-1, with 7 positions matching TRBD1. J gave up 4 bases and V 1 base, and 6 bases lay outside the gene matches. Germline loops: CDR1 SGHVS, CDR2 FQNEAQ. CDR3 length equals 15 residues. The CDR3 nucleotides read TGTGCCAGCAGCTTAGTTAGGGGGCTGGGCACTGAAGCTTTCTTT. Its translation is CASSLVRGLGTEAFF.

J is TRBJ2-1 and V is TRBV7-3; D unresolved. The length of the CDR3 is 13 residues. Trimming took 6 bases from V and 7 from J, leaving 13 bases between them. CDR1 and CDR2 (germline): SGHTA, FQGTGA. This CDR3 is CASSPRNWNEQFF. In DNA, the CDR3 is TGTGCCAGCAGTCCAAGGAATTGGAATGAGCAGTTCTTC.

The chain carries TRBV12-3 or TRBV12-4 and TRBJ1-1, with no clear D. The CDR3 has 15 amino acids. V shed 1 base and J shed 0 bases, with 9 bases lying between them. The CDR3 region has the DNA TGTGCCAGCAGTTTAGGACACCAGATGAACACTGAAGCTTTCTTT. Translating it yields CASSLGHQMNTEAFF.

J is TRBJ2-7 and V is TRBV6-4; D is perhaps TRBD1 or TRBD2 (5 bases each). The CDR3 consists of 15 residues. V was pared by 6 bases and J by 1 base, with 16 bases between. Germline CDR1 reads MRHNA; CDR2 reads SNTAGT. The CDR3 DNA follows: TGTGCCAGCAGCCGAGAACCGGGACCTTCCTACGAGCAGTACTTC. It encodes CASSREPGPSYEQYF.

This clonotype has only a few counts. The V gene is TRBV5-1, the J gene TRBJ2-3, with 10 bases identical to TRBD1. The CDR3 contains 16 residues. Germline trimming cut 4 bases from V and 1 base from J; bases unmatched to any gene: 6. Looked up from germline, CDR1 is SGHRS and CDR2 is YFSETQ. CDR3 coding DNA: TGCGCCAGCAGCCCGACAGGGGGCTCGGGCACAGATACGCAGTATTTT. As protein: CASSPTGGSGTDTQYF.

This clonotype was detected many times. The germline gene is not matched at one end of the junction; a read error may be the cause. This rearrangement joins TRBV4-2 to TRBJ1-6, with D unclear. From germline, CDR1 is LGHNA and CDR2 YNFKEQ. The CDR3 has 15 amino acids. The CDR3 spells CASSQGSLRATGLQF. The CDR3 nucleotides read TGTGCCAGCAGCCAAGGGAGCCTGAGGGCCACGGGTCTGCAATTT.

The chain uses TRBV7-9 and TRBJ2-5; D might be TRBD1 or TRBD2, each matching 6 bases. This CDR3 has 15 amino acids. Trimming pared 4 bases from V and 5 bases from J, leaving 17 bases between. From germline, CDR1 is SEHNR and CDR2 FQNEAQ (reference sequence). The CDR3 DNA reads TGTGCCAGCAGCTGGGGGCAGGAGGGGTCGGAGACCCAGTACTTC. Protein product: CASSWGQEGSETQYF.

Only a few counts were recorded for this clonotype. V and J are TRBV12-3 or TRBV12-4 and TRBJ2-7; D is undetermined. V was pared by 3 bases and J by 3 bases, with 6 bases between. The CDR3 sequence is 12 residues long. CDR3 loop: CASSFWLYEQYF. For the CDR3, the DNA is TGTGCCAGCAGTTTCTGGCTCTACGAGCAGTACTTC.

CDR3 protein: CASTMSGDYNEKLFF. The CDR3 nucleotides are TGTGCCAGCACTATGTCGGGGGACTATAATGAAAAACTGTTTTTT. This chain uses TRBV6-6 with TRBJ1-4, with D maybe TRBD1 (5 bases). Trimming cost V 7 bases and J 4 bases, with 16 bases left between them. Germline V gives CDR1 MNHNY, CDR2 SVGAGI (reference sequence). The CDR3 runs 15 residues.

This chain joins TRBV4-1 and TRBJ2-2; no reliable D call. Looked up from germline, CDR1 is MGHRA and CDR2 is YSYEKL. CDR3 size: 11 residues. Trimming stripped 8 bases from V and 5 bases from J, with 6 bases between. CDR3 loop: CASLGTGELFF. In DNA form, the CDR3 reads TGCGCCAGCCTGGGGACCGGGGAGCTGTTTTTT.

This clonotype was seen only a few times. The CDR3 region has the DNA TGTGCCAGCACCACGGGGGGGGGAAGGGAGACCCAGTACTTC. Protein sequence: CASTTGGGRETQYF. This rearrangement joins TRBV7-8 to TRBJ2-5; 8 bases map to TRBD2. Germline CDR1 is SGHVS and CDR2 is FQNEAQ. Trimming at V came to 7 bases and at J to 5 bases, leaving 9 bases not matched to a gene. The CDR3 is 14 residues long. Full variable domain (rest looked up from reference TRBV7-8 and TRBJ2-5): GAGVSQSPRYKVAKRGQDVALRCDPISGHVSLFWYQQALGQGPEFLTYFQNEAQLDKSGLPSDRFFAERPEGSVSTLKIQRTQQEDSAVYLCASTTGGGRETQYFGPGTRLLVL.

This clonotype was observed a handful of times. V and J are TRBV4-3 and TRBJ1-1, with TRBD1 matching 8 bases. This CDR3 has 13 amino acids. The germline gives CDR1 LGHNA, CDR2 YSLEER. V was pared by 2 bases and J by 10 bases, with 6 bases of the junction left unmatched. CDR3 sequence (DNA): TGCGCCAGCAGCCAACAAGGACAGGGCACAGCTTTCTTT. Translated, it gives CASSQQGQGTAFF.

This sequence joins TRBV7-9 and TRBJ1-1, with D possibly TRBD1 on 5 matching bases. Germline CDR1 SEHNR, CDR2 FQNEAQ (reference sequence). There are 13 residues in the CDR3. Trimming removed 3 bases at V and 8 bases at J, with 13 bases between. The CDR3 DNA sequence: TGTGCCAGCAGCTTGGGGGAGGCTAGAGAAGCTTTCTTT. Protein: CASSLGEAREAFF.

In its sample, this clonotype was seen a few times. The chain uses TRBV12-3 or TRBV12-4 and TRBJ1-1; D gene unclear. The V end was cut by 5 bases, the J end by 0 bases, with 10 bases between. The CDR3 runs to 14 residues. CDR3 coding DNA: TGTGCCAGCAGTGCCTCTAGGATGAACACTGAAGCTTTCTTT. Translation: CASSASRMNTEAFF.

This clonotype was counted only a few times. This rearrangement joins TRBV6-5 to TRBJ1-1, with unresolved D. The CDR3 contains 13 residues. Deletions cut 8 bases from V and 1 base from J, with 11 bases between. Germline V gives CDR1 MNHEY, CDR2 SVGAGI. The DNA of the CDR3 is TGTGCCAGCGAACCTCAGGAGAACACTGAAGCTTTCTTT. Its protein product is CASEPQENTEAFF.